What follows are 28 T cell receptor beta chains derived from one specimen sequenced in a study of cytomegalovirus exposure and HLA in healthy donors. PCR employed 60 Vbeta and 13 Jbeta primers. Profiling relied on immunoSEQ multiplex PCR, and the TCRdb table lists in-frame clones only, not all of them. The sample records roughly 130,000 clones, roughly two thirds being singletons. Source material: PBMCs. The receptors stem from a man aged 30 to 39 in good health and CMV-seropositive.

This chain links TRBV2 with TRBJ2-5; D is undetermined. CDR3 size: 11 residues. Germline CDR1 and CDR2: SNHLY and FYNNEI. The V end was cut by 6 bases, the J end by 4 bases, with 6 bases between. The DNA for the CDR3 is TGTGCCAGCAGATCAGTAGAGACCCAGTACTTC. It translates to CASRSVETQYF.

This sequence joins TRBV19 and TRBJ2-3, with TRBD2 matching over 9 bases. The germline V gene encodes CDR1 LNHDA and CDR2 SQIVND (reference sequence). V was clipped by 5 bases and J by 5 bases; unmatched bases: 8. CDR3 size: 15 residues. The CDR3, as DNA: TGTGCCAGTAGTTCACTAGCGGGCGGGAGAGATACGCAGTATTTT. Amino acids: CASSSLAGGRDTQYF.

The chain joins TRBV5-1 to TRBJ2-7, with 11 bases matching TRBD2. The germline V gene has CDR1 SGHRS and CDR2 YFSETQ. Trimming took 5 bases from V and 0 from J; bases not matched to a gene: 4. This CDR3 has 15 residues. The CDR3 sequence is CASRDTSGSSYEQYF. CDR3 DNA sequence: TGCGCCAGCAGGGATACTAGCGGGAGCTCCTACGAGCAGTACTTC.

V and J are TRBV6-5 and TRBJ2-5; 9 nucleotides agree with TRBD2. The CDR3 length is 13 residues. Per the germline V gene, CDR1 is MNHEY and CDR2 is SVGAGI. V lost 6 bases to trimming and J lost 4 bases; unmatched junction nucleotides: 3. CDR3 in DNA: TGTGCCAGCAGATTAGCGGGAGTAGAGACCCAGTACTTC. Protein: CASRLAGVETQYF.

This clone showed up just a few times. V usage is TRBV6-4 and J usage is TRBJ2-2; D might be TRBD2 (7 bases). Trimming cost V 2 bases and J 4 bases, with 8 bases left between them. This CDR3 region has 14 residues. Germline V gene lookup returns CDR1 MRHNA and CDR2 SNTAGT. DNA of the CDR3: TGTGCCAGCAGTGACAGGGGGGGCACCGGGGAGCTGTTTTTT. Translating gives CASSDRGGTGELFF.

The chain carries TRBV30 and TRBJ1-1; D is possibly TRBD1 (5 bases). V dropped 7 bases and J dropped 9 bases, with 18 bases sitting between them. This CDR3 is built from 12 residues. Looked up from germline, CDR1 is GTSNPN and CDR2 is SVGIG (reference sequence). CDR3 nucleotides: TGTGCCTATGTGATGGGGCGTAGCAAAGCTTTCTTT. This encodes CAYVMGRSKAFF.

V is TRBV20-1 and J is TRBJ1-1; D is ambiguous. The V and J ends lost 3 bases and 10 bases respectively, with 12 bases between them. This CDR3 contains 11 residues. Germline values: CDR1 DFQATT, CDR2 SNEGSKA (reference sequence). The CDR3 reads CSASYVYGAFF. CDR3 DNA: TGCAGTGCTAGTTACGTCTATGGAGCTTTCTTT.

The V gene is TRBV19, the J gene TRBJ1-1, with TRBD1 matching 9 bases. The V segment lost 0 bases and the J segment 5 bases; nucleotides outside the gene matches: 4. Germline V gives CDR1 LNHDA, CDR2 SQIVND (reference sequence). This CDR3 is built from 15 residues. In DNA, the CDR3 is TGTGCCAGTAGTATAGATGACAGGGGGGATACTGAAGCTTTCTTT. This encodes CASSIDDRGDTEAFF.

The chain uses TRBV5-6 and TRBJ2-5; D not resolved. V lost 2 bases and J lost 7, with 6 bases in between. The CDR3 totals 11 residues. The germline gives CDR1 SGHDT, CDR2 YYEEEE. CDR3 region: CASSFLGTQYF. In DNA, the CDR3 is TGTGCCAGCAGCTTCCTCGGGACCCAGTACTTC.

The chain has TRBV5-1 and TRBJ2-2; the match to TRBD2 covers 16 bases. The CDR3 covers 19 residues. Germline-derived CDR1 and CDR2 are SGHRS and YFSETQ. Losses at the gene ends were 4 bases for V and 4 bases for J; bases not matched to a gene: 10. The chain's CDR3 is CASSRTTGLAGGPTGELFF. CDR3 in DNA: TGCGCCAGCAGCAGAACTACGGGACTAGCGGGAGGGCCCACCGGGGAGCTGTTTTTT. Full variable domain (remainder filled in from reference TRBV5-1 and TRBJ2-2): KAGVTQTPRYLIKTRGQQVTLSCSPISGHRSVSWYQQTPGQGLQFLFEYFSETQRNKGNFPGRFSGRQFSNSRSEMNVSTLELGDSALYLCASSRTTGLAGGPTGELFFGEGSRLTVL.

V gene TRBV6-5 combines with J gene TRBJ2-1, with 12 bases identical to TRBD1. Germline CDR1 is MNHEY and CDR2 is SVGAGI. The length of the CDR3 is 15 residues. Unmatched junction bases numbered 4, after V lost 5 bases and J lost 5 bases. In nucleotides, the CDR3 is TGTGCCAGCAGTCTCGGGACAGGGGGCCACAATGAGCAGTTCTTC. Translation: CASSLGTGGHNEQFF.

The chain combines TRBV6-4 with TRBJ1-5; D call uncertain. This CDR3 is 14 amino acids long. Germline V CDR1 and CDR2: MRHNA, SNTAGT. Trimming cost V 2 bases and J 6 bases, with 11 bases left between them. The CDR3 sequence is CASSDIPGGQPQHF. The CDR3 coding sequence is TGTGCCAGCAGTGACATTCCAGGAGGTCAGCCCCAGCATTTT.

This chain connects TRBV19 to TRBJ2-2, with 7 bases that match TRBD2. J was trimmed by 7 bases and V by 3 bases; bases with no gene match: 2. The CDR3 is 13 amino acids. Germline CDR1 reads LNHDA; CDR2 reads SQIVND (reference sequence). In DNA form, the CDR3 reads TGTGCCAGTAGTATCCGGGGGGACGGGGAGCTGTTTTTT. It specifies CASSIRGDGELFF.

V is TRBV6-1 and J is TRBJ2-7; TRBD2 matches at 10 bases. V shed 3 bases and J 6 bases; nucleotides not matched to a gene: 5. Germline CDR1 and CDR2: MNHNS and SASEGT. The length of the CDR3 is 14 residues. For the CDR3, the DNA is TGTGCCAGCAGTGAGCTAGCGGGAGTGGTCGAGCAGTACTTC. It translates to CASSELAGVVEQYF.

This clone has just one count. This rearrangement joins TRBV5-1 to TRBJ2-1; the match to TRBD2 covers 8 bases. V dropped 3 bases and J dropped 7; count of bases not matched to a gene: 15. Germline V gene sequence: CDR1 SGHRS, CDR2 YFSETQ. The CDR3 loop spans 17 amino acids. The CDR3 bases are TGCGCCAGCAGCTCCTACCCTCTAAGCGGGAGTACGAATGAGCAGTTCTTC. Encoded protein: CASSSYPLSGSTNEQFF. Supplemented by reference TRBV5-1 and TRBJ2-1, the full variable domain reads KAGVTQTPRYLIKTRGQQVTLSCSPISGHRSVSWYQQTPGQGLQFLFEYFSETQRNKGNFPGRFSGRQFSNSRSEMNVSTLELGDSALYLCASSSYPLSGSTNEQFFGPGTRLTVL.

This chain joins TRBV6-6 and TRBJ2-3, with TRBD2 identical over 8 bases. The trim removed 5 bases at V and 2 bases at J, leaving 6 bases unmatched. Per the germline V gene, CDR1 is MNHNY and CDR2 is SVGAGI (reference sequence). The CDR3 totals 15 residues. The CDR3 nucleotides are TGTGCCAGCAGTAAACTAGCGGATGACACAGATACGCAGTATTTT. Encoded protein: CASSKLADDTDTQYF.

The chain employs TRBV2 and TRBJ1-5; TRBD1 matches 9 bases. Germline assignment: CDR1 SNHLY and CDR2 FYNNEI. The junction had 10 bases not matched to a gene; V was cut back by 3 bases and J by 4 bases. The CDR3 is made up of 17 amino acids. CDR3 nucleotide sequence: TGTGCCAGCAGTGATTGGTTGGACAGGGGATTTAATCAGCCCCAGCATTTT. Protein sequence: CASSDWLDRGFNQPQHF. The complete variable domain, with remaining parts taken from reference TRBV2 and TRBJ1-5, reads EPEVTQTPSHQVTQMGQEVILRCVPISNHLYFYWYRQILGQKVEFLVSFYNNEISEKSEIFDDQFSVERPDGSNFTLKIRSTKLEDSAMYFCASSDWLDRGFNQPQHFGDGTRLSIL.

This clone was seen a few times. The chain has TRBV7-2 and TRBJ2-7, with TRBD2 identical over 11 bases. Germline lookup yields CDR1 SGHTA and CDR2 FQGNSA. The CDR3 consists of 16 residues. Trimming removed 5 bases from V and 4 bases from J; junction bases left unmatched: 10. In nucleotides, the CDR3 is TGTGCCAGCAGCCACCGACTAGCGGGACGACTATACGAGCAGTACTTC. Its translation is CASSHRLAGRLYEQYF.

Only a few counts were recorded for this clone. The rearrangement joins TRBV2 to TRBJ2-3; D might be TRBD2 (6 bases). The CDR3 has 14 amino acids. Trimming stripped 5 bases from V and 0 bases from J, with 9 bases between. CDR1 and CDR2 (germline): SNHLY, FYNNEI. The CDR3 here is CASSPGLSTDTQYF. The CDR3 nucleotides read TGTGCCAGCAGTCCGGGACTGAGCACAGATACGCAGTATTTT.

With respect to this clone: One end of the junction varies from germline; a read error may be responsible. The rearrangement uses TRBV5-4 and TRBJ2-5, with 10 positions matching TRBD1. Germline V CDR1 and CDR2: SGHNT, YYREEE (reference sequence). This CDR3 contains 14 residues. CDR3 bases: TGTGCCAGCAGTTTGGGACAGGGGCTAGAGACCCAGTACTTC. Residues: CASSLGQGLETQYF.

With respect to this clone: The junction departs from the called germline gene at one end, perhaps through a read error. The CDR3, as DNA: TGTGCTAGCAGCCACCTGGACAGGAGCTCCTACGAGCAGTACTTC. Amino acid sequence: CASSHLDRSSYEQYF. The chain combines TRBV7-7 with TRBJ2-7; 7 bases fit TRBD1. The V gene's germline CDR1 is SSHAT and CDR2 FNYEAQ (reference sequence). The CDR3 runs to 15 residues. Combining the CDR3 with reference TRBV7-7 and TRBJ2-7 gives the whole variable domain GAGVSQSPRYKVTKRGQDVTLRCDPISSHATLYWYQQALGQGPEFLTYFNYEAQPDKSGLPSDRFSAERPEGSISTLTIQRTEQRDSAMYRCASSHLDRSSYEQYFGPGTRLTVT.

The gene calls are TRBV6-5 and TRBJ2-7; the D is unclear. CDR3 size: 14 residues. Germline CDR1 and CDR2: MNHEY and SVGAGI. Trimming removed 2 bases at V and 3 bases at J, with 11 bases between. In DNA form, the CDR3 reads TGTGCCAGCAGTTACCATTTGCAGGACTACGAGCAGTACTTC. Amino acids: CASSYHLQDYEQYF.

The gene calls are TRBV6-1 and TRBJ1-2; 7 bases are a match to TRBD1. Germline V lookup: CDR1 MNHNS, CDR2 SASEGT. V lost 3 bases, J lost 9 bases, and 10 bases stayed unmatched. The CDR3 has 14 residues. The CDR3 here is CASSDPGQRNSYTF. CDR3 nucleotides: TGTGCCAGCAGTGACCCGGGACAGCGAAATAGCTACACCTTC.

The V and J genes are TRBV29-1 and TRBJ2-1; 15 bases are shared with TRBD2. The junction had 8 bases not matched to a gene; V was cut back by 8 bases and J by 0 bases. This CDR3 region has 17 residues. CDR1 is SQVTM, CDR2 ANQGSEA, per germline. CDR3 sequence: CSIQGLAGGGSYNEQFF. The CDR3, as DNA: TGCAGCATCCAAGGACTAGCGGGAGGGGGCTCCTACAATGAGCAGTTCTTC.

The chain recombines TRBV27 with TRBJ2-1, with 14 bases that match TRBD2. Trimming cost V 6 bases and J 4 bases; bases outside gene matches: 2. Germline CDR1 is MNHEY and CDR2 is SMNVEV (reference sequence). The CDR3 extends over 15 amino acids. CDR3 amino acids: CASRRTSGRYNEQFF. Written as DNA, the CDR3 is TGTGCCAGCAGACGGACTAGCGGGAGGTACAATGAGCAGTTCTTC.

The chain carries TRBV6-1 and TRBJ2-7; D gene uncertain. The CDR3 runs to 13 residues. V lost 6 bases and J lost 0, with 9 bases in between. CDR1 MNHNS and CDR2 SASEGT come from the germline V gene. Here the CDR3 reads CASRLGSSYEQYF. CDR3 DNA sequence: TGTGCCAGCAGGCTCGGTAGCTCCTACGAGCAGTACTTC.

This sequence joins TRBV18 and TRBJ1-1; tentative D call: TRBD1 (6 bases). Between the trimmed V and J ends, which lost 6 bases and 3 bases, there was a span of 11 bases. Germline V gene sequence: CDR1 KGHSH, CDR2 LQKENI. The CDR3 sequence is 13 residues long. This chain's CDR3 is CASSQDRHTEAFF. DNA for the CDR3: TGTGCCAGCTCTCAAGACAGGCACACTGAAGCTTTCTTT.

The chain carries TRBV7-6 and TRBJ2-7, with 11 positions matching TRBD1. After removal of 5 bases from V and 4 bases from J, the junction contained 13 bases not matched to a gene. CDR3 length equals 17 residues. CDR1 and CDR2 from the germline V gene are SGHVS and FNYEAQ. The CDR3 coding sequence is TGTGCCAGCAGCAGAATTAGCGAGGACAGGGGGCTGTACGAGCAGTACTTC. Residues: CASSRISEDRGLYEQYF.